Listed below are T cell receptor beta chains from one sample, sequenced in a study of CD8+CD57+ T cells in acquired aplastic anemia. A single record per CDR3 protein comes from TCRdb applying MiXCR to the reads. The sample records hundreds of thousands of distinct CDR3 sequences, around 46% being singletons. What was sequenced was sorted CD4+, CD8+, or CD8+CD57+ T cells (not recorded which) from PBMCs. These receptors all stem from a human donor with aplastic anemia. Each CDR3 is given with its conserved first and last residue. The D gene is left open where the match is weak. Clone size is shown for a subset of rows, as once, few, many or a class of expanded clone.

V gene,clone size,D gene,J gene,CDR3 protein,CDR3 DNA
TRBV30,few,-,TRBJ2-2,CAWSYGRGRKAGELFF,TGTGCCTGGAGTTACGGGCGGGGACGGAAGGCCGGGGAGCTGTTTTTT
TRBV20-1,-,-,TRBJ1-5,CSASEGNQPQHF,TGCAGTGCTAGTGAGGGGAATCAGCCCCAGCATTTT
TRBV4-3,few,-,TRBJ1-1,CASSQSTGWDTEAFF,TGCGCCAGCAGCCAAAGCACAGGGTGGGACACTGAAGCTTTCTTT
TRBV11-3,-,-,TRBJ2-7,CASSLDRTGSDEQYF,TGTGCCAGCAGCTTAGATAGAACAGGAAGCGACGAGCAGTACTTC
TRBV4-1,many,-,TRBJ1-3,CASSQAHSGNTIYF,TGCGCCAGCAGCCAAGCGCACTCTGGAAACACCATATATTTT
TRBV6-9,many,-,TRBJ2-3,CASSYSRGALDTQYF,TGTGCCAGCAGTTATTCCAGGGGTGCATTGGATACGCAGTATTTT
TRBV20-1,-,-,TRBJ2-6,CSAGPSGANVLTF,TGCAGTGCCGGACCTTCTGGGGCCAACGTCCTGACTTTC
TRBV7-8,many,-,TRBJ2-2,CASRGSGVTGELFF,TGTGCCAGCCGGGGCTCGGGGGTGACCGGGGAGCTGTTTTTT
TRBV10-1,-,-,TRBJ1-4,CASSAGGATSEKLFF,TGCGCCAGCAGCGCTGGGGGGGCTACTTCTGAAAAACTGTTTTTT
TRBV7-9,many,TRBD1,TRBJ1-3,CASSPQGADTIYF,TGTGCCAGCAGCCCACAGGGGGCGGACACCATATATTTT
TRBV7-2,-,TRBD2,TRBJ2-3,CASSLVSSGGSDTQYF,TGTGCCAGCAGCTTAGTCTCTAGCGGGGGATCAGATACGCAGTATTTT
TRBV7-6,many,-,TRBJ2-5,CASSLSLRIQETQYF,TGTGCCAGCAGCTTAAGCCTCAGAATACAAGAGACCCAGTACTTC
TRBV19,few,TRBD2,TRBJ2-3,CASSTSGGTTDTQYF,TGTGCCAGTAGTACTAGCGGGGGGACCACAGATACGCAGTATTTT
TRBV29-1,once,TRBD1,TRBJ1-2,CSVEAEDRRNYGYTF,TGCAGCGTTGAGGCAGAGGACAGGAGGAACTATGGCTACACCTTC
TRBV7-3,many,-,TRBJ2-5,CASSLYGGQQETQYF,TGTGCCAGCAGCTTATACGGGGGCCAGCAAGAGACCCAGTACTTC
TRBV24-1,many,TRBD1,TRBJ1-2,CATSDIDRGFNGYTF,TGTGCCACCAGTGATATCGACAGGGGATTCAATGGCTACACCTTC
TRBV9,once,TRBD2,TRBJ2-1,CASSPRGGLSDNEQFF,TGTGCCAGCAGCCCCCGCGGGGGGCTCTCCGACAATGAGCAGTTCTTC
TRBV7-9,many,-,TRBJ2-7,CASSLVAGYYEQYF,TGTGCCAGCAGCTTAGTGGCGGGATACTACGAGCAGTACTTC
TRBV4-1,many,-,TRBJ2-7,CASSQDPGSSYEQYF,TGCGCCAGCAGCCAAGACCCAGGTAGCTCCTACGAGCAGTACTTC
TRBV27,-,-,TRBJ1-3,CASSGDRRNTIYF,TGTGCCAGCAGTGGAGACAGGAGAAACACCATATATTTT
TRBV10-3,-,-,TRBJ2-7,CAISAERGEQYF,TGTGCCATCAGTGCTGAGAGGGGTGAGCAGTACTTC
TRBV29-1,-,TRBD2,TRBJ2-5,CSVILAGGRIETQYF,TGCAGCGTTATACTAGCGGGGGGGCGAATTGAGACCCAGTACTTC
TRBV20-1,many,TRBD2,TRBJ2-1,CSARDLALAVSYNEQFF,TGCAGTGCTAGAGATCTGGCCCTAGCGGTTTCCTACAATGAGCAGTTCTTC
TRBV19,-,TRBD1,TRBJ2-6,CASSDRGPGANVLTF,TGTGCCAGTAGCGACAGGGGTCCCGGGGCCAACGTCCTGACTTTC
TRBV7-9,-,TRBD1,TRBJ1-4,CASSLNRGRIEKLFF,TGTGCCAGCAGCCTAAACAGGGGGCGTATTGAAAAACTGTTTTTT
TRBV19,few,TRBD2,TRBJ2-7,CASSHGTSVYEQYF,TGTGCCAGTAGCCACGGGACTAGCGTCTACGAGCAGTACTTC
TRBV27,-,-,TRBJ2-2,CASRQGPGELFF,TGTGCCAGCAGGCAGGGCCCCGGGGAGCTGTTTTTT
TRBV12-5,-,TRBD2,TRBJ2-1,CASGLEQTLAGGYNEQFF,TGTGCTAGTGGTTTGGAGCAAACTCTAGCGGGGGGCTACAATGAGCAGTTCTTC
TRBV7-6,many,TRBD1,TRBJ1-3,CASSSGTGGGNTIYF,TGTGCCAGCAGCTCCGGGACAGGGGGCGGAAACACCATATATTTT
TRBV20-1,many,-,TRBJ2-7,CSARDKPLTYEQYF,TGCAGTGCTAGAGATAAGCCGCTAACCTACGAGCAGTACTTC
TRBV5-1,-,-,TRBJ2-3,CASSNRAYTDTQYF,TGCGCCAGCAGCAACCGGGCCTACACAGATACGCAGTATTTT
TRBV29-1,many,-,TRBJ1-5,CSVGRQGAGQPQHF,TGCAGCGTTGGACGTCAGGGTGCGGGTCAGCCCCAGCATTTT
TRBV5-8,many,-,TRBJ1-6,CASPRRGQYNSPLHF,TGTGCCAGCCCTCGGAGGGGCCAGTATAATTCACCCCTCCACTTT
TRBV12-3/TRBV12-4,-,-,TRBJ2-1,CASSFRYNEQFF,TGTGCCAGCAGTTTTAGGTACAATGAGCAGTTCTTC
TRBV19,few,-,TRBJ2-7,CASSIDPGWEQYF,TGTGCCAGTAGTATAGATCCGGGTTGGGAGCAGTACTTC
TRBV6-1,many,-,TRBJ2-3,CASSERSRADTQYF,TGTGCCAGCAGTGAACGGTCTCGAGCAGATACGCAGTATTTT
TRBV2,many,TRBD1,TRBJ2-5,CASSDWTGAQETQYF,TGTGCCAGCAGTGATTGGACAGGGGCCCAAGAGACCCAGTACTTC
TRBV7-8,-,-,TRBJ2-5,CASSRWAGTQEETQYF,TGTGCCAGCAGTCGCTGGGCCGGGACGCAGGAAGAGACCCAGTACTTC
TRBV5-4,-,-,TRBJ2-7,CASGLIGSGEQYF,TGTGCCAGCGGCTTGATAGGGTCGGGTGAGCAGTACTTC
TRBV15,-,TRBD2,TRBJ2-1,CATSASGYSYNEQFF,TGTGCCACCAGTGCTAGCGGTTACTCCTACAATGAGCAGTTCTTC
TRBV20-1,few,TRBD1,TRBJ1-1,CSARSAGGGDTEAFF,TGCAGTGCTAGGTCCGCAGGGGGAGGGGACACTGAAGCTTTCTTT
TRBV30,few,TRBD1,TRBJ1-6,CAIGQGPTPLHF,TGTGCCATCGGACAGGGCCCAACACCCCTCCACTTT